The entry that follows covers one T cell receptor beta chain sequence. The source of the sample is a study of blood T cell repertoires in COVID-19. In the study overall: Samples representing acute and convalescent COVID-19 were sourced from the United States, Italy and Spain. PBMCs, B-cell-depleted T cells, or T cells provided the cDNA or gDNA that made up the material.

The authors' processing: Cell counts per sample came from amplifying reference gene primers. Only in-frame clones appear in the TCRdb table, and some are missing; sequencing was by immunoSEQ multiplex PCR. Clone size and V and J calls were adopted from that table, with D and trimming inferred from the DNA. The sample has over 70,000 clones, almost 90% seen once. This receptor was taken from an elderly woman with active or convalescent COVID-19. Sequenced sample: peripheral blood.

CDR3 sequence reads: CASSLSYRGYTF. Here the CDR3 DNA reads TGTGCCAGCAGTTTATCTTATCGGGGCTACACCTTC. This rearrangement joins TRBV12-3 or TRBV12-4 to TRBJ1-2, with D uncertain. Trimming cost V 2 bases and J 8 bases, with 9 bases left between them. The CDR3 has 12 amino acids.